The entry below describes one T cell receptor (beta chain). The source of the sample is a study of T-cell memory formation after mild COVID-19. TCRdb passed the 5' RACE reads through MiXCR, listing each CDR3 protein once. The repertoire includes 350,000 to 500,000 distinct CDR3 sequences, about a quarter of them detected once, and roughly 13% sits in the top ten. With 1 base clipped from V and 0 bases from J, the junction kept 4 bases outside the gene matches. Per germline, CDR1 KGHDR and CDR2 SFDVKD. This CDR3 contains 17 residues. The chain joins TRBV24-1 to TRBJ2-5; 10 nucleotides align to TRBD1. Input material: PBMCs or a T cell subset sorted from them (not recorded which). The clonotype comes from an adult woman who had mild COVID-19 (a few samples of this study predate the infection). Cell type and time point are not known. In nucleotides, the CDR3 is TGTGCCACCAGTGATTTTCCGACAGGGGGCTACCAAGAGACCCAGTACTTC. Translation gives CATSDFPTGGYQETQYF.